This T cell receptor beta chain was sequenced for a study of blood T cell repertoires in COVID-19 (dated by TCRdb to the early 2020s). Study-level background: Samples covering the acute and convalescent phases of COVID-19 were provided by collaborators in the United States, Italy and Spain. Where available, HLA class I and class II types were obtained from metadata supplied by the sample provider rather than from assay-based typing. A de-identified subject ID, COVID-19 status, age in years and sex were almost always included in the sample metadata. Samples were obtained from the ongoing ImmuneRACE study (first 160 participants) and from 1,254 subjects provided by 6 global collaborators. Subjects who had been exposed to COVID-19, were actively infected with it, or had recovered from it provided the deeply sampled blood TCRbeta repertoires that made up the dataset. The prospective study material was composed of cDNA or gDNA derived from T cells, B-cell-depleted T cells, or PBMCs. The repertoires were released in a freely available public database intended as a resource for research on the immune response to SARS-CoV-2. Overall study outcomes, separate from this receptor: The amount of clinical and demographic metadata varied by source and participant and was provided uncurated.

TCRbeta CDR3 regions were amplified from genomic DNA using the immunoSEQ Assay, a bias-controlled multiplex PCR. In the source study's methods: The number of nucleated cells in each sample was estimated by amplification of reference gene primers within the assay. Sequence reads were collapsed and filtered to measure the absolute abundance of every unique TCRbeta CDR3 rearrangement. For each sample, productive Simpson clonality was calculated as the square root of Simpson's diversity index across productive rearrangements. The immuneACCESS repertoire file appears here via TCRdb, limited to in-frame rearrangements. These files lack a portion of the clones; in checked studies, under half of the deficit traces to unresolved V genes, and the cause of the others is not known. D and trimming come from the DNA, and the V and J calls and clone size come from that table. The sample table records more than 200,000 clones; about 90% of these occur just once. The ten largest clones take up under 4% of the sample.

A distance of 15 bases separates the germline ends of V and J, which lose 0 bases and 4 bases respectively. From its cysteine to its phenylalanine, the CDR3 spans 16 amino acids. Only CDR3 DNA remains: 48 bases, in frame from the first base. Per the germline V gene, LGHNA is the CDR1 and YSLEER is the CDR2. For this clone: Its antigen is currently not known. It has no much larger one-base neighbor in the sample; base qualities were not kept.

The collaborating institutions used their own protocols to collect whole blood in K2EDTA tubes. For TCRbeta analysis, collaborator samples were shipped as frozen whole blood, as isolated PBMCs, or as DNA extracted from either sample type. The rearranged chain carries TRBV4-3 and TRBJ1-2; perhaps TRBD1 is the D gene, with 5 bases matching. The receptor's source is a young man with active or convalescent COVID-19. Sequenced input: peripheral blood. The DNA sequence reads TGCGCCAGCAGCCAAGAATCCGAGGACACTTTCTATGGCTACACCTTC. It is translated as CASSQESEDTFYGYTF.